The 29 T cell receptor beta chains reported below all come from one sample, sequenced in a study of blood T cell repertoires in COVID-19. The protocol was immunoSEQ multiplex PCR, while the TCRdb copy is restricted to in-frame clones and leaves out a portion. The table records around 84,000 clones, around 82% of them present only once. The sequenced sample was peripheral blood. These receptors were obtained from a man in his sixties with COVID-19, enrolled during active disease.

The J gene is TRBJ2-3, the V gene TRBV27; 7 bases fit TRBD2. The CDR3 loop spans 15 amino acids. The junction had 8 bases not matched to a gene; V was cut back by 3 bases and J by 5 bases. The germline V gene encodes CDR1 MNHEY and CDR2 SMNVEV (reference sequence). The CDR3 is CASSFYGGSGDTQYF. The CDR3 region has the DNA TGTGCCAGCAGTTTTTATGGCGGGAGTGGAGATACGCAGTATTTT.

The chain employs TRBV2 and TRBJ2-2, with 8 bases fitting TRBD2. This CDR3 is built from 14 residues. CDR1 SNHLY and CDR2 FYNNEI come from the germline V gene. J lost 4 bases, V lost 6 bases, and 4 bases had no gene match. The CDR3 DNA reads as TGTGCCAGCAGCGCACTAGCGGCCACCGGGGAGCTGTTTTTT. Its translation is CASSALAATGELFF.

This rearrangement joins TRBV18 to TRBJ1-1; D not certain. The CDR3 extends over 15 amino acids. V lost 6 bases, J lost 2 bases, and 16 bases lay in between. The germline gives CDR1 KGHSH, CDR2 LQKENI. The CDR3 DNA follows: TGTGCCAGCTCTTTCCTGACCGGGGATAACACTGAAGCTTTCTTT. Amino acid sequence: CASSFLTGDNTEAFF.

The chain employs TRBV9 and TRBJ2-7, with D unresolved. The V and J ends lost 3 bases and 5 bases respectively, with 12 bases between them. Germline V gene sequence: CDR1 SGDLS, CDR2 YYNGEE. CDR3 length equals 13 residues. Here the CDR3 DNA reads TGTGCCAGCAGCGCCAGTATCCTCCACGAGCAGTACTTC. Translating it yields CASSASILHEQYF.

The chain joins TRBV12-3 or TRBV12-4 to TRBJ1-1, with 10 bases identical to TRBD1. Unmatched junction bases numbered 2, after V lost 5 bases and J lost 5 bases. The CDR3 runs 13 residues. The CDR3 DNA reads TGTGCCAGCAGTCGACAGGGGGCGACTGAAGCTTTCTTT. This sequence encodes CASSRQGATEAFF.

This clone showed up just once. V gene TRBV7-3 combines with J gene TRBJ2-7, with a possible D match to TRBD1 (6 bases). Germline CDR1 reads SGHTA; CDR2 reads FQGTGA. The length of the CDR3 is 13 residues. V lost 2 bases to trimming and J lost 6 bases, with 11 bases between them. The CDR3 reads CASSLDRPSEQYF. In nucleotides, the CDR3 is TGTGCCAGCAGCTTAGACAGGCCCTCCGAGCAGTACTTC.

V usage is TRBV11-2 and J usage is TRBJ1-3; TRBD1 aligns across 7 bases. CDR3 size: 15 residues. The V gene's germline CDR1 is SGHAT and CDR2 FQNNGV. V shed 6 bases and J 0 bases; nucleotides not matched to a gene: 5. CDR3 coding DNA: TGTGCCAGCAGATTGACAGGGTTCTCTGGAAACACCATATATTTT. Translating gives CASRLTGFSGNTIYF.

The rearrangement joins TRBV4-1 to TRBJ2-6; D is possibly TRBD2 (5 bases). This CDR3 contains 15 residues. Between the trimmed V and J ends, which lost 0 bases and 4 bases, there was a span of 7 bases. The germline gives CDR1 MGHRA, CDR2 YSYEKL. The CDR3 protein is CASSQDLAGANVLTF. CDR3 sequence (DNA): TGCGCCAGCAGCCAAGACCTAGCCGGGGCCAACGTCCTGACTTTC.

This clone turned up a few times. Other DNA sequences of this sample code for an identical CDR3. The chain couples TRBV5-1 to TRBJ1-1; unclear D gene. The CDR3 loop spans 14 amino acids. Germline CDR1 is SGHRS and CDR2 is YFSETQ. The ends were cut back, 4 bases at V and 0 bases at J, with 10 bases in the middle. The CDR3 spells CASSPLSMNTEAFF. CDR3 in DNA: TGCGCCAGCAGCCCCCTAAGTATGAACACTGAAGCTTTCTTT.

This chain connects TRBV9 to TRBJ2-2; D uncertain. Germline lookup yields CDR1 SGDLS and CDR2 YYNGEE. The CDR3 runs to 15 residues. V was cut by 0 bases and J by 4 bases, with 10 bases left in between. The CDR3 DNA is TGTGCCAGCAGCGTAGCTTGGCAAAGCACCGGGGAGCTGTTTTTT. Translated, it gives CASSVAWQSTGELFF. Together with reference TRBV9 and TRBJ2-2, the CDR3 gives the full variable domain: DSGVTQTPKHLITATGQRVTLRCSPRSGDLSVYWYQQSLDQGLQFLIQYYNGEERAKGNILERFSAQQFPDLHSELNLSSLELGDSALYFCASSVAWQSTGELFFGEGSRLTVL.

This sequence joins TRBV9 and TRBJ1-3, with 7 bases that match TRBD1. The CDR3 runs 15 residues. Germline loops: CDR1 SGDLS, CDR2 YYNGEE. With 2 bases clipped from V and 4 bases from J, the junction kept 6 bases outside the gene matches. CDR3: CASSVPGDSGNTIYF. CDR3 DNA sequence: TGTGCCAGCAGCGTCCCCGGGGACAGCGGAAACACCATATATTTT. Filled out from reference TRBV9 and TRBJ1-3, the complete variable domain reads DSGVTQTPKHLITATGQRVTLRCSPRSGDLSVYWYQQSLDQGLQFLIQYYNGEERAKGNILERFSAQQFPDLHSELNLSSLELGDSALYFCASSVPGDSGNTIYFGEGSWLTVV.

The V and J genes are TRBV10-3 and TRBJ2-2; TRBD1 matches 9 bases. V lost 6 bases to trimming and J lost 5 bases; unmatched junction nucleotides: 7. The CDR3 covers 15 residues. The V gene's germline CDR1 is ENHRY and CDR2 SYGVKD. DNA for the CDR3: TGTGCCATCAGACCGGGACAGGGTTGGACCGGGGAGCTGTTTTTT. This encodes CAIRPGQGWTGELFF.

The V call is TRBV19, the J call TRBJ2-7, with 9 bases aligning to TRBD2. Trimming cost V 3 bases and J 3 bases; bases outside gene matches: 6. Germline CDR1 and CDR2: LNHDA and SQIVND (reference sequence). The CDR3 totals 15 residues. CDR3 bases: TGTGCCAGTAGTATTCGTGAGCGGGGGGTCTACGAGCAGTACTTC. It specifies CASSIRERGVYEQYF.

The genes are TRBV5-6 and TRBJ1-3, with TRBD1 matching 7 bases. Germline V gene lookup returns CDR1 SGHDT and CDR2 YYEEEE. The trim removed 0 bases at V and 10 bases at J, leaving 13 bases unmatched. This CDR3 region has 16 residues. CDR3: CASSLGLGTALRTIYF. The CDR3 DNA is TGTGCCAGCAGCTTGGGGCTGGGGACAGCATTGAGGACCATATATTTT. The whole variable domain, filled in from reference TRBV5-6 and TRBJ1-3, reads DAGVTQSPTHLIKTRGQQVTLRCSPKSGHDTVSWYQQALGQGPQFIFQYYEEEERQRGNFPDRFSGHQFPNYSSELNVNALLLGDSALYLCASSLGLGTALRTIYFGEGSWLTVV.

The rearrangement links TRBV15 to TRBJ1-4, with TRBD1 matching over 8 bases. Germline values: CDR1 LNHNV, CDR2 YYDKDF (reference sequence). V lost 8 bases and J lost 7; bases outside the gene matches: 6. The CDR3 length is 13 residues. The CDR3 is CATSTGDSEKLFF. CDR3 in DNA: TGTGCCACCTCGACAGGGGACAGTGAAAAACTGTTTTTT.

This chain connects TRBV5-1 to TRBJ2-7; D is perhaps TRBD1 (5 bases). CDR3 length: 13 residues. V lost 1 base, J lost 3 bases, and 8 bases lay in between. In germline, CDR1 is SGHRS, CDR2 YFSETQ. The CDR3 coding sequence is TGCGCCAGCAGCTTGAGTCAGGGCTACGAGCAGTACTTC. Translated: CASSLSQGYEQYF.

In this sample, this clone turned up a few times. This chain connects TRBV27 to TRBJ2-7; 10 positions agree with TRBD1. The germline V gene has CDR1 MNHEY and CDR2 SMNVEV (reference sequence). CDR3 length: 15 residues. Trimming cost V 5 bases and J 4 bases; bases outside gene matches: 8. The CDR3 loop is CASSPRQGASYEQYF. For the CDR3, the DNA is TGTGCCAGCAGTCCTAGACAGGGGGCATCTTACGAGCAGTACTTC.

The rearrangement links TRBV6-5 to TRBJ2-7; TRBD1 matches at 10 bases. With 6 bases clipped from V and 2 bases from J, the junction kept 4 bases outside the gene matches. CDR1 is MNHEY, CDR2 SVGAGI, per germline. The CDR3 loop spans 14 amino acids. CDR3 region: CASSYDRGPYEQYF. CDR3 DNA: TGTGCCAGCAGCTATGACAGGGGGCCCTACGAGCAGTACTTC.

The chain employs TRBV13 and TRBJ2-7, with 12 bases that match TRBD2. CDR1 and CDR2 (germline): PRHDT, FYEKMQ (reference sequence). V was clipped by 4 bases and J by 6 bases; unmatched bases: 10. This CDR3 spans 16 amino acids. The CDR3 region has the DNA TGTGCCAGCAGCTCCCTAGCTAGCGGGGGGGCTTTCGAGCAGTACTTC. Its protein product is CASSSLASGGAFEQYF.

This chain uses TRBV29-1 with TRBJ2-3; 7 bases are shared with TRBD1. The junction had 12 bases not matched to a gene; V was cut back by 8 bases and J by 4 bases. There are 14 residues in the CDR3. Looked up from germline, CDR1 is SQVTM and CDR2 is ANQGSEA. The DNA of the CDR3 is TGCAGCCATGGGAAGGGGGCCGGAGCAGATACGCAGTATTTT. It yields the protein CSHGKGAGADTQYF.

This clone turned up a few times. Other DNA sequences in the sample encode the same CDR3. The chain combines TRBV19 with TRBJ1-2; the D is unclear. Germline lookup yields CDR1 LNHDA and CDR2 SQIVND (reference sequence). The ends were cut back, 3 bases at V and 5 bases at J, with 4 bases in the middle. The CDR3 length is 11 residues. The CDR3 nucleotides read TGTGCCAGTAGTATCAGATATGGCTACACCTTC. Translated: CASSIRYGYTF.

The CDR3 protein is CASSLAADNEKLFF. The CDR3 region has the DNA TGTGCCAGCAGCTTGGCGGCAGACAATGAAAAACTGTTTTTT. The gene calls are TRBV7-9 and TRBJ1-4; D not certain. Trimming cost V 3 bases and J 5 bases, with 10 bases left between them. This CDR3 has 14 amino acids. Germline V gives CDR1 SEHNR, CDR2 FQNEAQ (reference sequence).

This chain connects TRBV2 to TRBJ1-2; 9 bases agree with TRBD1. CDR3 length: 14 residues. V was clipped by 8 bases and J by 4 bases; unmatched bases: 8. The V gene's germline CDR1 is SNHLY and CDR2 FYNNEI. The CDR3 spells CASRLGQGSYGYTF. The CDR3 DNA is TGTGCCAGCCGGCTGGGACAGGGAAGCTATGGCTACACCTTC.

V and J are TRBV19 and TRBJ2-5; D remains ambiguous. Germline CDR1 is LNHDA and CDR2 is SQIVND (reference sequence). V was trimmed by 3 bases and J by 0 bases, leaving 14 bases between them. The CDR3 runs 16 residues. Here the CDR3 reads CASSMGRSTYQETQYF. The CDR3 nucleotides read TGTGCCAGTAGTATGGGTAGGAGCACGTACCAAGAGACCCAGTACTTC.

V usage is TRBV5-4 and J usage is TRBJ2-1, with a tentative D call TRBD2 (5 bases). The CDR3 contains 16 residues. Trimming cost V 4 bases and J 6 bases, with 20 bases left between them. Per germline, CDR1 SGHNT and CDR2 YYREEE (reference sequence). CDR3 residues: CASSAPPRVGANEQFF. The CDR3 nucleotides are TGTGCCAGCAGCGCCCCCCCGCGGGTGGGCGCCAATGAGCAGTTCTTC. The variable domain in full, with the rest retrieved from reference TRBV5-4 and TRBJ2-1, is ETGVTQSPTHLIKTRGQQVTLRCSSQSGHNTVSWYQQALGQGPQFIFQYYREEENGRGNFPPRFSGLQFPNYSSELNVNALELDDSALYLCASSAPPRVGANEQFFGPGTRLTVL.

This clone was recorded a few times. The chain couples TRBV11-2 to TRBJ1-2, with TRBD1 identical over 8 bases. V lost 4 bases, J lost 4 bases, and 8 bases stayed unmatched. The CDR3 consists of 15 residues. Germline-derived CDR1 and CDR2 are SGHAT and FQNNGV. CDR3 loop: CASSSTGVNRYGYTF. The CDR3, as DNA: TGTGCCAGCAGCTCGACAGGGGTAAATCGCTATGGCTACACCTTC.

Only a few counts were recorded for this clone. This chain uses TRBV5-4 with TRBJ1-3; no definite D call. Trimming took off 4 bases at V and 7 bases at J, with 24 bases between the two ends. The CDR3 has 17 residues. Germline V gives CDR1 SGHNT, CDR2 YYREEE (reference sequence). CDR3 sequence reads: CASSNTGGRSRGNTIYF. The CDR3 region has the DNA TGTGCCAGCAGCAATACGGGCGGACGGTCTCGAGGGAACACCATATATTTT.

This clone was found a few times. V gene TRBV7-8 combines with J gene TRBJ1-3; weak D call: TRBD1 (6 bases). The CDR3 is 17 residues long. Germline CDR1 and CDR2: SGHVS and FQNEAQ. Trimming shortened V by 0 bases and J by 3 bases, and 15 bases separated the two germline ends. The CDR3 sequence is CASSLATQTGFGNTIYF. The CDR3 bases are TGTGCCAGCAGCTTAGCGACCCAAACAGGGTTTGGAAACACCATATATTTT.

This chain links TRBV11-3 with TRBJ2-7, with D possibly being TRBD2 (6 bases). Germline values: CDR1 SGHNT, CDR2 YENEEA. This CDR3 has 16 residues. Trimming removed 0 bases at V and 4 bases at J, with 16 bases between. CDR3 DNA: TGTGCCAGCAGCTTAGATCTGGGGAGGCAGGGATACGAGCAGTACTTC. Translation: CASSLDLGRQGYEQYF.